This TCR beta chain was captured by sequencing in a study of response to subunit inactivated influenza vaccine. Overall study results and limits: The authors suggested that every seasonal influenza vaccination recruits few new T cells.

There are a few counts of this clonotype. What it binds is not known. Germline CDR1 reads DFQATT; CDR2 reads SNEGSKA (reference sequence). Trimming took off 7 bases at V and 2 bases at J, with 9 bases between the two ends. The CDR3 totals 11 residues. TCRdb recomputed calls from the RT-PCR reads with MiXCR, one row per CDR3 protein. The sample lists 450,000 to 550,000 distinct CDR3 sequences, roughly 27% occurring once. The starting material was CD4+ T cells sorted from PBMCs, obtained 5 days after vaccination. The chain recombines TRBV20-1 with TRBJ2-7; no clear D. The receptor was derived from a man aged 50 to 59 who received an inactivated influenza vaccine. Here the CDR3 reads CSGSWAYEQYF. In DNA, the CDR3 is TGCAGTGGGTCGTGGGCCTACGAGCAGTACTTC.